Below, 10 T cell receptor beta chains from the same sample are listed, as sequenced in a study of cytomegalovirus exposure and HLA in healthy donors. Profiling relied on immunoSEQ multiplex PCR, and the TCRdb table lists in-frame clones only, not all of them. The repertoire holds approximately 130,000 clones, over 65% seen once, with 2.1% in the top ten. Sequenced material: PBMCs. The receptors here all came from a woman in her thirties in good health and CMV-seronegative.

The V gene is TRBV6-6, the J gene TRBJ1-2, with D possibly being TRBD1 (5 bases). Per the germline V gene, CDR1 is MNHNY and CDR2 is SVGAGI (reference sequence). V was pared by 5 bases and J by 0 bases, with 16 bases between. This CDR3 comprises 16 residues. Written as DNA, the CDR3 is TGTGCCAGCAGTCGGAGGGGACCGGGTACTAACTATGGCTACACCTTC. Its protein product is CASSRRGPGTNYGYTF.

J is TRBJ2-4 and V is TRBV6-1; TRBD2 matches 7 bases. In germline, CDR1 is MNHNS, CDR2 SASEGT. V shed 6 bases, J shed 7 bases, and the junction held 12 bases outside the gene matches. The CDR3 spans 15 residues. The CDR3 sequence: CASSGGRVYRNIQYF. CDR3 DNA: TGTGCCAGCAGCGGGGGGAGGGTTTATCGTAACATTCAGTACTTC.

The gene calls are TRBV18 and TRBJ1-1, with 9 bases that match TRBD1. The J segment lost 0 bases and the V segment lost 0 bases, leaving 11 bases of the junction unmatched. This CDR3 is 19 amino acids long. Germline CDR1 reads KGHSH; CDR2 reads LQKENI. DNA of the CDR3: TGTGCCAGCTCACCACCGTCCTTTTCGGGACAGGGTTTGAACACTGAAGCTTTCTTT. Encoded protein: CASSPPSFSGQGLNTEAFF.

J is TRBJ2-5 and V is TRBV9; perhaps TRBD1 as D (6 bases). This CDR3 spans 15 amino acids. CDR1 and CDR2 from the germline V gene are SGDLS and YYNGEE. Trimming stripped 3 bases from V and 7 bases from J, with 19 bases between. The CDR3 here is CASSGGTLGAMTQYF. CDR3 in DNA: TGTGCCAGCAGCGGAGGGACACTAGGGGCGATGACCCAGTACTTC.

The V call is TRBV5-1, the J call TRBJ2-3; no clear D. This CDR3 has 15 amino acids. Germline CDR1 and CDR2: SGHRS and YFSETQ. Trimming stripped 0 bases from V and 1 base from J, with 9 bases between. The CDR3 loop is CASSLGGPGTDTQYF. In DNA, the CDR3 is TGCGCCAGCAGCTTGGGCGGCCCAGGCACAGATACGCAGTATTTT. The full variable domain, completed using reference TRBV5-1 and TRBJ2-3, is KAGVTQTPRYLIKTRGQQVTLSCSPISGHRSVSWYQQTPGQGLQFLFEYFSETQRNKGNFPGRFSGRQFSNSRSEMNVSTLELGDSALYLCASSLGGPGTDTQYFGPGTRLTVL.

This CDR3 reads CASSEDGGQGYGYTF. The CDR3 coding sequence is TGTGCCAGCAGTGAAGACGGGGGGCAGGGTTATGGCTACACCTTC. V usage is TRBV6-1 and J usage is TRBJ1-2; D is possibly TRBD1 (6 bases). CDR3 length: 15 residues. The germline CDR1 and CDR2 sequences are MNHNS and SASEGT. The V gene lost 1 base and the J gene lost 5 bases, with 14 bases spanning the gap.

The chain combines TRBV4-1 with TRBJ2-7; TRBD1 agrees at 7 bases. Germline-derived CDR1 and CDR2 are MGHRA and YSYEKL. This CDR3 comprises 15 residues. Trimming at V came to 1 base and at J to 4 bases, leaving 7 bases not matched to a gene. This CDR3 reads CASSQGQGEPYEQYF. CDR3 bases: TGCGCCAGCAGCCAAGGACAGGGAGAACCTTACGAGCAGTACTTC.

This clone was seen once. V usage is TRBV6-5 and J usage is TRBJ2-6; D is perhaps TRBD1 (5 bases). CDR1 and CDR2 (germline): MNHEY, SVGAGI. The CDR3 is made up of 16 amino acids. Trimming left V 0 bases short and J 0 bases short, with 6 bases between. For the CDR3, the DNA is TGTGCCAGCAGTTACTCGGGGCACTCTGGGGCCAACGTCCTGACTTTC. Amino acids: CASSYSGHSGANVLTF.

Notes on this clone: The same CDR3 arises from other DNA sequences in this sample as well. The chain couples TRBV5-1 to TRBJ2-7; TRBD1 matches 10 bases. V dropped 0 bases and J dropped 3; count of bases not matched to a gene: 0. The CDR3 has 14 residues. Germline CDR1 SGHRS, CDR2 YFSETQ. CDR3 bases: TGCGCCAGCAGCTTGGGGACAGGGGGCTACGAGCAGTACTTC. Its protein is CASSLGTGGYEQYF.

V gene TRBV15 combines with J gene TRBJ2-3; 9 nucleotides line up with TRBD2. The CDR3 has 16 residues. In germline, CDR1 is LNHNV, CDR2 YYDKDF (reference sequence). V shed 2 bases, J shed 4 bases, and the junction held 7 bases outside the gene matches. The CDR3, as DNA: TGTGCCACCAGCAGACCCGCGGGGGGGGGAGCAGATACGCAGTATTTT. This codes for CATSRPAGGGADTQYF.